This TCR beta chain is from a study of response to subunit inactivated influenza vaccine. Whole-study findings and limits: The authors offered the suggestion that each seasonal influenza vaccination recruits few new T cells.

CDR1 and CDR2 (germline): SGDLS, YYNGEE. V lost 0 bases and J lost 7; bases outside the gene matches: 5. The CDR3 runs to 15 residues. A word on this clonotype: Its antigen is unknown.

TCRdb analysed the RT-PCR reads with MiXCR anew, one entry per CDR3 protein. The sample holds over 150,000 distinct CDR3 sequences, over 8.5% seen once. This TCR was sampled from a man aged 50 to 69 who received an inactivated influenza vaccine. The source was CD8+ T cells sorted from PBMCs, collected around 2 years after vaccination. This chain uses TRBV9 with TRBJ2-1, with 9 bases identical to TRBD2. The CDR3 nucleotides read TGTGCCAGCAGCGTAGATGGGACTAGCATTAATGAGCAGTTCTTC. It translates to CASSVDGTSINEQFF.